In this sample, the clone carrying this T cell receptor (beta chain) turned up many times. This record belongs to a study of metastatic and nonmetastatic thyroid tumors. V lost 4 bases and J 3 bases, leaving 15 bases between the germline ends. Germline V gives CDR1 SQVTM, CDR2 ANQGSEA. The CDR3 is made up of 15 amino acids. TCRdb redid the clone calls on the PCR reads using MiXCR. The table lists around 65,000 clones, about 14% of them singletons. Patients underwent thyroid surgery, and none had received any treatment before it. The origin of this receptor is a male donor with papillary thyroid cancer or a benign thyroid nodule (not recorded which). Some clones in this sample may be carry-over from other donors' samples. The chain couples TRBV29-1 to TRBJ2-2, with unresolved D. Sequenced input: blood. CDR3 DNA: TGCAGCGTTGTTTTATCGGAGCATGACACCGGGGAGCTGTTTTTT. It yields the protein CSVVLSEHDTGELFF.